This T cell receptor beta chain emerged from a study of T-cell memory formation after mild COVID-19. About the research overall: Among the donors, TCR clusters were largely specific to each donor.

Germline V gives CDR1 SGHVS, CDR2 FNYEAQ. There are 14 residues in the CDR3. Trimming stripped 5 bases from V and 10 bases from J, with 15 bases between. TCRdb passed the 5' RACE reads through MiXCR, listing each CDR3 protein once. The sample has around 320,000 distinct CDR3 sequences, approximately 15% seen once. Study conclusions and caveats: Chiefly within CM and EM were the contracting CD4+ clones; CD8+ ones were within EMRA. Cross-reactive memory seemingly joined, as some responding clones were found in pre-infection memory.

In its sample, this clonotype was seen a few times. The antigen remains unidentified. The genes are TRBV7-6 and TRBJ1-6; no clear D gene. This receptor was taken from a young man who had mild COVID-19 (a few samples of this study predate the infection). Cell type and time point are not known. Specimen: PBMCs or a T cell subset sorted from them (not recorded which). The CDR3: CASSRTAAGSPLHF. DNA for the CDR3: TGTGCCAGCAGCCGGACTGCCGCGGGGTCACCCCTCCACTTT.